These T cell receptor beta chains were read from a single sample in a study of T cell responses to AZD1222 COVID-19 vaccine. Method: immunoSEQ multiplex PCR; TCRdb's copy keeps in-frame clones and lacks some. The repertoire holds about 59,000 clones, with 89% as singletons. Here the sequenced sample was peripheral blood, taken 28 days after the second AZD1222 dose. All receptors come from an adult who received the AZD1222 COVID-19 vaccine. Both conserved end residues are part of each CDR3.

J gene	V gene	CDR3 protein
TRBJ2-3	TRBV7-6	CASSPLGGDPDTQYF
TRBJ1-4	TRBV7-9	CASSLGEYNEKLFF
TRBJ1-1	TRBV12-3/TRBV12-4	CASSRDTEAFF
TRBJ2-5	TRBV9	CASSVGPSGGAAQETQYF
TRBJ2-1	TRBV7-9	CASRPEVMLNEQFF
TRBJ2-1	TRBV5-1	CASSASTSGSSHEQFF
TRBJ1-6	TRBV19	CASSIVGFNSPLHF
TRBJ2-7	TRBV12-3/TRBV12-4	CASFILYEQYF
TRBJ2-2	TRBV11-2	CASSLEGVRRSTGELFF
TRBJ2-5	TRBV9	CASSTDRGRGTQYF
TRBJ1-5	TRBV6-5	CASSFLGDQPQHF